This T cell receptor (beta chain) was identified during a study of breast tumors, draining lymph nodes, adjacent tissues. Germline CDR1 and CDR2: SGHAT and FQNNGV. The CDR3 sequence is 17 residues long. Trimming took 5 bases from V and 0 from J; bases not matched to a gene: 4. Broader study findings: Luminal-like breast cancer showed significantly greater tumor-nontumor repertoire similarity than basal-like breast cancer did. Tumor repertoires ranked between lymph nodes and nontumor tissue in diversity, with V and J gene preferences.

From the multiplex PCR reads, TCRdb called clonotypes with MiXCR, one entry per CDR3 protein. This table has more than 80,000 distinct CDR3 sequences, approximately 28% appearing once. For this clonotype: Its antigen is undetermined.

Breast cancer patients provided tissue from their axillary draining lymph nodes. The specimen sequenced was axillary lymph node tissue. This rearrangement joins TRBV11-2 to TRBJ2-6, with 10 bases identical to TRBD2. The sequence came from a female donor with breast cancer. Some clones in this sample may be carry-over from other donors' samples. The CDR3 spells CASSPTSGNSGANVLTF. The CDR3 DNA is TGTGCCAGCAGCCCAACTAGCGGGAACTCTGGGGCCAACGTCCTGACTTTC.